This entry features one T cell receptor (beta chain) sequence. iRepertoire HTBI primers and Arm-PCR of CDR3 regions built TCR beta libraries. TCRdb re-derived calls from the multiplex PCR reads in MiXCR, one entry per CDR3 protein. This sample has around 480,000 distinct CDR3 sequences; 15% to 20% occur once, and the top ten carry 25%. Time point indicated: newly diagnosed GD, antithyroid drugs for less than 3 months. RNA isolated from PBMCs was used to make the TCR library. These data belong to a study of regulatory T cells in long-lasting Graves disease. Per germline, CDR1 LNHDA and CDR2 SQIVND (reference sequence). This CDR3 spans 17 amino acids. V shed 3 bases and J shed 1 base, with 17 bases lying between them. This same sample was also taken into another study, of T cells in Graves' hyperthyroidism and ophthalmopathy. That work contributes: On the basis of clinical symptoms, serum thyroxine and TRAb, thyroid ultrasound and orbital computed tomography, diagnoses were made. Initially, a first-round RT-PCR of the TCR CDR3 employed the HTBI primer set.

The sequence was obtained from a woman aged 35-65 years with Graves disease. The V gene is TRBV19, the J gene TRBJ2-3; D possibly matches TRBD1 or TRBD2 (5 bases each). The sample was peripheral blood mononuclear cells (PBMCs), taken at new diagnosis, from a patient treated with antithyroid drugs. This chain's CDR3 is CASSMGVWVGGTDTQYF. The CDR3 DNA sequence: TGTGCCAGTAGTATGGGAGTCTGGGTAGGGGGCACAGATACGCAGTATTTT.